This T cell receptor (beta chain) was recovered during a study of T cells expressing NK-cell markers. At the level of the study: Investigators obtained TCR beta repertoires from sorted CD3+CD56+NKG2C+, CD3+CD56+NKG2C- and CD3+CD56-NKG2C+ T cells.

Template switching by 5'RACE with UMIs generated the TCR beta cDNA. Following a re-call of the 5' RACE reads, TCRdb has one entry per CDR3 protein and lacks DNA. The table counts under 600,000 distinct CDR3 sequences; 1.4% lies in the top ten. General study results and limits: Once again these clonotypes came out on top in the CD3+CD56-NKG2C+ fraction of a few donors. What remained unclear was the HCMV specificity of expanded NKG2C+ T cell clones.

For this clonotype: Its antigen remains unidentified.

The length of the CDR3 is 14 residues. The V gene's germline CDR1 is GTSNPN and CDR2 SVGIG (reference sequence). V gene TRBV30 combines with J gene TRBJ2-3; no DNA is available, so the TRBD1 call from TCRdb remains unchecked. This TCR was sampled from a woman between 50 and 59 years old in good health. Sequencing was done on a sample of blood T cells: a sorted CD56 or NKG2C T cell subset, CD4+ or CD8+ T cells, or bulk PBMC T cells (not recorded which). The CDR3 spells CACGPGSSADTQYF. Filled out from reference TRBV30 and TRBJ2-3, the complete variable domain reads SQTIHQWPATLVQPVGSPLSLECTVEGTSNPNLYWYRQAAGRGLQLLFYSVGIGQISSEVPQNLSASRPQDRQFILSSKKLLLSDSGFYLCACGPGSSADTQYFGPGTRLTVL.